This TCR beta chain was sequenced during a study of blood T cell repertoires in COVID-19. Seattle cases were enrolled at active infection and followed longitudinally. V dropped 6 bases and J dropped 4 bases, with 12 bases sitting between them. Looked up from germline, CDR1 is SGHVS and CDR2 is FNYEAQ. The CDR3 totals 13 residues. Clones were sequenced by immunoSEQ multiplex PCR, and TCRdb holds only the in-frame ones, with some missing. Of 390,000 or so clones listed, around 87% are singletons. Input material: peripheral blood. The chain carries TRBV7-6 and TRBJ1-1; a possible D gene is TRBD1 (5 bases). The sequence came from a woman in her twenties or thirties with COVID-19, enrolled during active disease. The CDR3 is CASRSGGSTEAFF. In DNA, the CDR3 is TGTGCCAGCAGGTCGGGGGGAAGCACTGAAGCTTTCTTT.